This T cell receptor (beta chain) was obtained from a study of T cell changes during pregnancy in multiple sclerosis. Some clones are missing from TCRdb's copy, which holds only in-frame ones; the method was immunoSEQ multiplex PCR. Of about 21,000 clones in the sample, about nine tenths were seen once. This CDR3 has 13 residues. The germline V gene encodes CDR1 LNHDA and CDR2 SQIVND (reference sequence). Trimming took 10 bases from V and 0 from J, leaving 10 bases between them. The chain uses TRBV19 and TRBJ2-1, with no clear D. This TCR came from a female donor in good health, enrolled as a control in a pregnancy study. Specimen: CD8+ T cells from peripheral blood mononuclear cells, collected in the second trimester of pregnancy. The CDR3 reads CATRANSYNEQFF. CDR3 DNA sequence: TGTGCCACTCGAGCCAACTCCTACAATGAGCAGTTCTTC.